These 28 T cell receptor beta chains originate from one sample sequenced in a study of vaccination effects on CD4 cells after COVID-19. Prior to sequencing, the ViraFEST assay stimulated PBMC with viral peptide pools, which expanded the antigen-specific CD4+ T cells. Once cultured for nine to ten days, the cells underwent separation to obtain CD4+ T cells. All study participants received two doses of BNT162b2 or mRNA-1273 vaccine. Their antigens are not known. The data were produced by immunoSEQ multiplex PCR, yet TCRdb's version contains in-frame clones alone and is incomplete. The table includes tens of thousands of clones, roughly 80% detected once. The sequencing used CD4+ T cells from PBMCs cultured with HCoV-OC43 spike peptides, collected after COVID-19 vaccination. As for subset: HCoV-OC43 spike overlapping peptide pool stimulation. The receptors originated from a human donor who received a COVID-19 vaccine.

In DNA form, the CDR3 reads TGCGCCAGCAGCCAGTGGACAGCTTACACGGGCTACACCTTC. It is translated as CASSQWTAYTGYTF. The gene calls are TRBV5-1 and TRBJ1-2; possible D gene TRBD1, 6 bases. The V gene lost 4 bases and the J gene lost 8 bases, with 18 bases spanning the gap. This CDR3 comprises 14 residues. Germline V gives CDR1 SGHRS, CDR2 YFSETQ.

The J gene is TRBJ2-7, the V gene TRBV2, with 10 bases that match TRBD1. V shed 10 bases, J shed 5 bases, and the junction held 5 bases outside the gene matches. The germline gives CDR1 SNHLY, CDR2 FYNNEI. CDR3 length equals 12 residues. The CDR3 spells CANRDRGHEQYV. DNA of the CDR3: TGTGCCAACCGGGACAGGGGCCACGAGCAGTACGTC.

The DNA of the CDR3 is TGTGCCTGGAGTGTTAGACAGGGGGCTGGCTATGGCTACACCTTC. Its translation: CAWSVRQGAGYGYTF. The V and J genes are TRBV30 and TRBJ1-2, with TRBD1 matching over 10 bases. Germline V gene data show CDR1 as GTSNPN and CDR2 as SVGIG (reference sequence). Germline trimming cut 0 bases from V and 4 bases from J; bases unmatched to any gene: 5. The CDR3 has 15 residues.

The chain couples TRBV6-2 or TRBV6-3 to TRBJ2-7, with 9 bases identical to TRBD1. Germline V gene lookup returns CDR1 MNHEY and CDR2 SVGEGT. The CDR3 sequence is 15 residues long. V gave up 5 bases and J gave up 7 bases; unmatched junction bases: 12. In DNA, the CDR3 is TGTGCCAGCAGTCCCGGAGGACAGGGGATTCAAGAGCAGTACGTC. This codes for CASSPGGQGIQEQYV.

The chain is built from TRBV5-1 and TRBJ2-5, with 9 bases fitting TRBD2. CDR1 and CDR2 (germline): SGHRS, YFSETQ. The CDR3 length is 16 residues. V dropped 1 base and J dropped 2; count of bases not matched to a gene: 6. The CDR3 sequence is CASSLTTSGEQETQYF. The CDR3 DNA follows: TGCGCCAGCAGCTTGACGACTAGCGGCGAACAAGAGACCCAGTACTTC.

This clone was found a few times. The chain has TRBV3-1 (or the pseudogene TRBV3-2) and TRBJ2-4; 10 bases line up with TRBD2. The CDR3 has 13 residues. V was pared by 0 bases and J by 15 bases, with 5 bases of the junction left unmatched. The germline CDR1 and CDR2 sequences are LGHDT and YNNKEL (reference sequence). CDR3 DNA: TGTGCCAGCAGCCAAGAACCAAGCGGGAGGGCGTACTTC. It translates to CASSQEPSGRAYF.

The chain has TRBV28 and TRBJ2-7; 10 bases map to TRBD1. Germline V gene lookup returns CDR1 MDHEN and CDR2 SYDVKM. The V gene end was trimmed by 2 bases and the J gene end by 4 bases; junction bases not matched to a gene: 2. The CDR3 is 14 amino acids. The CDR3 nucleotides are TGTGCCAGCAGTTTAGGGACAGGGGAATACGAGCAGTACTTC. Protein sequence: CASSLGTGEYEQYF.

As to this clone: The same CDR3 is also encoded by other DNA sequences in this sample. The chain is built from TRBV20-1 and TRBJ1-2; D not certain. The V end was cut by 2 bases, the J end by 2 bases, with 0 bases between. The CDR3 is made up of 10 amino acids. Germline CDR1 DFQATT, CDR2 SNEGSKA (reference sequence). The CDR3: CSARNYGYTF. CDR3 nucleotides: TGCAGTGCTAGAAACTATGGCTACACCTTC.

V gene TRBV19 combines with J gene TRBJ2-1, with TRBD2 matching 11 bases. This CDR3 comprises 17 residues. Germline loops: CDR1 LNHDA, CDR2 SQIVND (reference sequence). Trimming at V came to 4 bases and at J to 9 bases, leaving 14 bases not matched to a gene. The DNA of the CDR3 is TGTGCCAGTAGTAGGGGGACTAGCGGCCATCAAAGGGGTGAGCAGTTCTTC. Its translation: CASSRGTSGHQRGEQFF.

CDR3 bases: TGTGCCAGTGCAACAGAGAACAATCAGCCCCAGCATTTT. It translates to CASATENNQPQHF. This chain uses TRBV19 with TRBJ1-5; D remains ambiguous. The V gene lost 8 bases and the J gene lost 3 bases, with 11 bases spanning the gap. The CDR3 is made up of 13 amino acids. CDR1 is LNHDA, CDR2 SQIVND, per germline (reference sequence).

The CDR3 spells CASSGTRQPDEQYV. The CDR3, as DNA: TGCGCCAGCAGTGGAACTAGACAGCCCGACGAGCAGTACGTC. V gene TRBV10-2 combines with J gene TRBJ2-7; D might be TRBD1 or TRBD2, each matching 5 bases. Germline V CDR1 and CDR2: WSHSY, SAAADI. The CDR3 covers 14 residues. V dropped 4 bases and J dropped 5 bases, with 15 bases sitting between them.

A single count supports this clone. The rearrangement joins TRBV27 to TRBJ1-1; D is undetermined. Germline V gene lookup returns CDR1 MNHEY and CDR2 SMNVEV (reference sequence). The CDR3 consists of 13 residues. V lost 4 bases and J 0 bases, leaving 6 bases between the germline ends. As DNA, the CDR3 is TGTGCCAGCAGTTCGAGGTTGAACACTGAAGCTTTCTTT. The encoded protein is CASSSRLNTEAFF.

The V and J genes are TRBV6-5 and TRBJ1-1, with unresolved D. Looked up from germline, CDR1 is MNHEY and CDR2 is SVGAGI. Between the trimmed V and J ends, which lost 4 bases and 9 bases, there was a span of 12 bases. The CDR3 contains 12 residues. The CDR3 loop reads CASSSGRDKAFF. Here the CDR3 DNA reads TGTGCCAGCAGTTCTGGCAGAGATAAAGCTTTCTTT.

J is TRBJ1-5 and V is TRBV6-2 or TRBV6-3; the D is unclear. Germline V CDR1 and CDR2: MNHEY, SVGEGT. The CDR3 extends over 16 amino acids. Trimming removed 2 bases at V and 0 bases at J, with 11 bases between. The CDR3, as DNA: TGTGCCAGCAGTTACGCAGCCCATTATAGCAATCAGCCCCAGCATTTT. Translation gives CASSYAAHYSNQPQHF.

The rearrangement joins TRBV5-1 to TRBJ2-3; D uncertain. The V gene lost 0 bases and the J gene lost 2 bases, with 7 bases spanning the gap. The CDR3 extends over 14 amino acids. Germline loops: CDR1 SGHRS, CDR2 YFSETQ. In DNA, the CDR3 is TGCGCCAGCAGCTTGGCCATATCCACAGATACGCAGTATTTT. It translates to CASSLAISTDTQYF. The entire variable domain, with the rest obtained from reference TRBV5-1 and TRBJ2-3, is as follows: KAGVTQTPRYLIKTRGQQVTLSCSPISGHRSVSWYQQTPGQGLQFLFEYFSETQRNKGNFPGRFSGRQFSNSRSEMNVSTLELGDSALYLCASSLAISTDTQYFGPGTRLTVL.

The J gene is TRBJ2-3, the V gene TRBV27, with D perhaps TRBD2 (6 bases). CDR1 and CDR2 from the germline V gene are MNHEY and SMNVEV (reference sequence). V dropped 6 bases and J dropped 1 base, with 17 bases sitting between them. There are 16 residues in the CDR3. This chain's CDR3 is CASSSPRDLGTDTQYF. Here the CDR3 DNA reads TGTGCCAGCAGCTCGCCCCGGGACTTGGGCACAGATACGCAGTATTTT.

The rearrangement uses TRBV14 and TRBJ2-6; no firm D call. CDR1 is SGHDN and CDR2 is FVKESK in the germline V gene. The CDR3 is 18 residues long. Deletions cut 3 bases from V and 4 bases from J, with 19 bases between. CDR3 DNA: TGTGCCAGCAGCCATCTTCAGAGGAATCGGCCAGGGGCCAACGTCCTGACTTTC. Translated, it gives CASSHLQRNRPGANVLTF.

Only one count was recorded for this clone. The rearrangement uses TRBV19 and TRBJ1-5, with 11 bases that match TRBD1. This CDR3 is 16 amino acids long. In germline, CDR1 is LNHDA, CDR2 SQIVND (reference sequence). The V gene end was trimmed by 5 bases and the J gene end by 7 bases; junction bases not matched to a gene: 10. This CDR3 is CASSGLGTGGLQPQHF. The DNA for the CDR3 is TGTGCCAGTAGTGGCCTCGGGACAGGGGGATTACAGCCCCAGCATTTT.

The gene calls are TRBV6-5 and TRBJ1-2, with a weak D call TRBD1 (5 bases). Trimming took 1 base from V and 12 from J, leaving 21 bases between them. This CDR3 is built from 15 residues. From germline, CDR1 is MNHEY and CDR2 SVGAGI. As DNA, the CDR3 is TGTGCCAGCAGTTACTTGGCAGGGCCTACTATGAAGAACACCTTC. Amino acids: CASSYLAGPTMKNTF.

This clone was observed a single time. This rearrangement joins TRBV4-1 to TRBJ1-5; maybe TRBD1 (6 bases). CDR1 is MGHRA and CDR2 is YSYEKL in the germline V gene. This CDR3 has 15 residues. The germline V and J ends were trimmed by 5 bases and 2 bases, with 13 bases remaining between them. The CDR3 DNA follows: TGCGCCAGCAGCAGGGGGGCGTTAGGCAATCAGCCCCAGCATTTT. Translating gives CASSRGALGNQPQHF.

V gene TRBV7-2 combines with J gene TRBJ1-5, with D possibly being TRBD1 (5 bases). Per germline, CDR1 SGHTA and CDR2 FQGNSA. Trimming shortened V by 2 bases and J by 9 bases, and 11 bases separated the two germline ends. There are 13 residues in the CDR3. The CDR3 spells CASSLQAGGPQHF. Here the CDR3 DNA reads TGTGCCAGCAGCTTACAGGCGGGGGGGCCCCAGCATTTT.

The chain recombines TRBV2 with TRBJ1-5; possible D gene TRBD1, 6 bases. With 10 bases removed from V and 0 bases from J, the gap between germline ends came to 10 bases. CDR3 length equals 13 residues. Germline values: CDR1 SNHLY, CDR2 FYNNEI. The CDR3 here is CATRGSSNQPQHF. Here the CDR3 DNA reads TGTGCCACTAGGGGGAGTAGCAATCAGCCCCAGCATTTT.

This rearrangement joins TRBV7-3 to TRBJ1-1; the D gene is possibly TRBD1 (5 bases). Looked up from germline, CDR1 is SGHTA and CDR2 is FQGTGA. The CDR3 loop spans 13 amino acids. Trimming shortened V by 5 bases and J by 8 bases, and 15 bases separated the two germline ends. CDR3 sequence (DNA): TGTGCCAGCAGCACCCGACAGTTGGGAGAAGCTTTCTTT. Translation gives CASSTRQLGEAFF. Complete variable domain (other parts from reference TRBV7-3 and TRBJ1-1): GAGVSQTPSNKVTEKGKYVELRCDPISGHTALYWYRQSLGQGPEFLIYFQGTGAADDSGLPNDRFFAVRPEGSVSTLKIQRTERGDSAVYLCASSTRQLGEAFFGQGTRLTVV.

J is TRBJ1-1 and V is TRBV6-6; no clear D gene. This CDR3 is built from 13 residues. Trimming stripped 5 bases from V and 1 base from J, with 8 bases between. Germline CDR1 and CDR2: MNHNY and SVGAGI (reference sequence). CDR3 DNA sequence: TGTGCCAGCAGTGCGCCGGGGAACACTGAAGCTTTCTTT. Its protein is CASSAPGNTEAFF.

This clone was recorded a few times. The V gene is TRBV24-1, the J gene TRBJ2-7; no firm D call. The V gene's germline CDR1 is KGHDR and CDR2 SFDVKD. The length of the CDR3 is 13 residues. The V and J ends lost 9 bases and 0 bases respectively, with 11 bases between them. In nucleotides, the CDR3 is TGTGCCACCGAGACTGCAACCTCCTACGAGCAGTACGTC. Its protein product is CATETATSYEQYV.

This clone was observed once. The CDR3 reads CATSDSTGDLEKLFF. In nucleotides, the CDR3 is TGTGCCACCAGTGATTCGACAGGGGATCTTGAAAAACTGTTTTTT. The chain is built from TRBV24-1 and TRBJ1-4; 8 bases agree with TRBD1. This CDR3 comprises 15 residues. Germline loops: CDR1 KGHDR, CDR2 SFDVKD. V shed 2 bases, J shed 7 bases, and the junction held 5 bases outside the gene matches.

The chain links TRBV4-1 to TRBJ1-4; TRBD1 aligns across 10 bases. The CDR3 is 17 residues long. V trimming: 1 base; J trimming: 1 base; junction bases outside the gene matches: 3. Germline loops: CDR1 MGHRA, CDR2 YSYEKL. The CDR3 sequence: CASSQGDRGRTNEKLFF. The CDR3 nucleotides read TGCGCCAGCAGCCAAGGGGACAGGGGACGAACTAATGAAAAACTGTTTTTT.

The genes are TRBV4-3 and TRBJ1-3; the match to TRBD1 covers 8 bases. In germline, CDR1 is LGHNA, CDR2 YSLEER. This CDR3 spans 16 amino acids. J gave up 4 bases and V 0 bases, and 5 bases lay outside the gene matches. The CDR3 is CASSQDRTGWGNTIYF. The CDR3 DNA follows: TGCGCCAGCAGCCAAGACCGGACAGGGTGGGGAAACACCATATATTTT.